The source of this TCR beta chain is a study of cytomegalovirus exposure and HLA in healthy donors. Notes on the study in general: High specificity and sensitivity for cytomegalovirus status were reported for the classifier. In an earlier analysis, about 87% or about 30%: the productive usage of most TCR beta V segments. Reportedly, HLA-A and HLA-B alleles of most subjects were accurately predicted from TCR beta.

PCR used 60 Vbeta primers and 13 Jbeta primers. The protocol was immunoSEQ multiplex PCR, while the TCRdb copy is restricted to in-frame clones and leaves out a portion. In the table there are about 150,000 clones, almost 85% of which are singletons. The CDR3 has 14 residues. The ends lost 5 bases at V and 7 bases at J; junction bases unmatched: 4. CDR1 MRHNA and CDR2 SNTAGT come from the germline V gene. Points on this clone: Its antigen is currently unknown.

The sequence was obtained from a girl aged 5 to 17 in good health and CMV-seropositive. The sample was PBMCs. The rearrangement links TRBV6-4 to TRBJ1-6; 8 bases align to TRBD1. The CDR3 nucleotides are TGTGCCAGCAGTACGACAGGGGCAAATTCACCCCTCCACTTT. Translating it yields CASSTTGANSPLHF.